This T cell receptor (beta chain) was retrieved from a study of blood T cell repertoires in COVID-19 (dated by TCRdb to about 2020). Study-level background: Recovered participants in ImmuneRACE Cohort 3 were defined by two consecutive negative NP/OP PCR tests, clearance by a healthcare professional, or resolution of symptoms. HLA class I and class II types, where available, came from metadata supplied by the sample provider rather than from assay-based typing. The samples were drawn from two sources: the first 160 participants of the ongoing ImmuneRACE study, and 1,254 subjects contributed by 6 global collaborators. Collaborator samples came from the United States, Italy and Spain and covered acute and convalescent phases of COVID-19. Subjects who had been exposed to COVID-19, were actively infected with it, or had recovered from it provided the deeply sampled blood TCRbeta repertoires that made up the dataset. A de-identified subject ID, COVID-19 status, age in years and sex were almost always included in the sample metadata. A freely available public database, intended as a resource for researchers studying the immune response to SARS-CoV-2, is where the repertoires were released. The material from the prospective study consisted of cDNA or gDNA derived from T cells, B-cell-depleted T cells, or PBMCs. What the work shows at the level of the full study, not this receptor alone: Clinical and demographic metadata were provided uncurated, with the amount varying by source and participant.

TCRbeta CDR3 regions were amplified from genomic DNA by means of the immunoSEQ Assay, a bias-controlled multiplex PCR. On the authors' methods: The number of nucleated cells in each sample was estimated from the amplification of reference gene primers within the assay. Sequence reads were collapsed and filtered to measure the absolute abundance of every unique TCRbeta CDR3 rearrangement. Productive Simpson clonality was computed per sample as the square root of Simpson's diversity index over productive rearrangements. Entries here come from immuneACCESS through TCRdb and include only in-frame sequences with V and J called. Some clones fail to appear in such tables; in the studies checked, an unresolved V gene covers under half of the shortfall, and the cause of the remainder is unknown. The D gene and trimming were derived from the DNA, and the V and J assignments and clone size from that table. The sample table holds 250,000 to 300,000 clones, of which 88% were seen once. Of the sample, roughly 2% falls within the top ten clones.

Participants in the prospective study were enrolled through a virtual design, were aged about 18 to 100 years, and lived in approximately 25 United States geographic areas. In the prospective study, cohorts were assigned on the basis of participant-reported clinical history obtained from a screening survey and a study questionnaire. In the prospective study, whole blood, serum and a nasopharyngeal or oropharyngeal swab were collected from each participant by mobile phlebotomists. Prospective study participants could optionally give additional blood draws and questionnaires over an approximately two-month period. Blood samples from the prospective study were shipped frozen or at room temperature prior to DNA extraction. The CDR3 holds 16 amino acids from the cysteine to the phenylalanine. Just CDR3 DNA is preserved here, 48 bases in frame from base 1. CDR1 MDHEN and CDR2 SYDVKM are derived from the germline V gene. Compared with germline, V lacks 4 bases and J lacks 4 bases; bases without a gene match: 10.

Turning to this clone: It has no known antigen specificity. No base quality information exists; no much larger clone differs at one position.

The chain links TRBV28 with TRBJ2-4; the central 7 bases match TRBD2. This TCR derives from a woman in her fifties or sixties in a cohort exposed to, infected with or recovered from COVID-19 (not recorded which). The sample was PBMCs or T cells enriched from blood (not recorded which). The CDR3 protein is CASSSETSLGKNIQYF. DNA sequence: TGTGCCAGCAGTTCTGAGACTAGCCTTGGGAAAAACATTCAGTACTTC.